One and the same sample provided the 15 T cell receptor beta chains below, sequenced in a study of beta chain features in type 1 diabetes. No antigens are known for them. Overall study findings and caveats: Significant though moderate, a shortening of TCRB CDR3s appeared in all four CD4+ subsets of Type 1 diabetes patients.

The study reverse transcribed the entire isolated RNA, so it sequenced expressed TCRB transcripts. Produced via immunoSEQ multiplex PCR; TCRdb's table is partial and in-frame only. The data show hundreds of thousands of clones, over 12% seen once. The material sequenced was naive CD4+ T cells from blood. These receptor sequences come from a man younger than 30 with type 1 diabetes.

This chain connects TRBV5-6 to TRBJ1-2, with a possible D match to TRBD1 (5 bases). The V gene lost 0 bases and the J gene lost 4 bases, with 13 bases spanning the gap. The CDR3 totals 15 residues. CDR1 is SGHDT and CDR2 is YYEEEE in the germline V gene. Here the CDR3 reads CASSLEGPLGYGYTF. The CDR3 DNA sequence: TGTGCCAGCAGCTTGGAGGGGCCGCTAGGCTATGGCTACACCTTC.

This clone was detected a few times. The chain carries TRBV9 and TRBJ2-5; D is unresolved. CDR1 SGDLS and CDR2 YYNGEE come from the germline V gene. Trimming cost V 5 bases and J 0 bases, with 2 bases left between them. The CDR3 spans 11 residues. The CDR3 loop is CASRHQETQYF. CDR3 bases: TGTGCCAGCAGGCACCAAGAGACCCAGTACTTC.

The V and J genes are TRBV5-4 and TRBJ2-5; no clear D gene. This CDR3 is built from 13 residues. The germline V and J ends were trimmed by 3 bases and 5 bases, with 11 bases remaining between them. From germline, CDR1 is SGHNT and CDR2 YYREEE (reference sequence). CDR3 DNA: TGTGCCAGCAGCTCCGATCCTGCGGAGACCCAGTACTTC. This translates into CASSSDPAETQYF.

The rearrangement joins TRBV5-1 to TRBJ2-5; 8 bases map to TRBD1. This CDR3 is 14 amino acids long. The V and J ends lost 1 base and 5 bases, in that order; junction bases with no gene match: 4. Germline V gene data show CDR1 as SGHRS and CDR2 as YFSETQ. The CDR3 protein is CASSLPQGAETQYF. The CDR3 DNA reads TGCGCCAGCAGCTTGCCGCAGGGGGCCGAGACCCAGTACTTC.

This clone was found a few times. This chain connects TRBV11-2 to TRBJ2-5; no clear D gene. V was trimmed by 2 bases and J by 8 bases, leaving 6 bases between them. This CDR3 comprises 11 residues. Germline CDR1 and CDR2: SGHAT and FQNNGV. DNA for the CDR3: TGTGCCAGCAGCTTAAACGGAACCCAGTACTTC. Translation: CASSLNGTQYF.

This clone has a handful of counts. Other DNA sequences from this sample encode an identical CDR3 as well. This chain connects TRBV7-2 to TRBJ2-3; D unresolved. From germline, CDR1 is SGHTA and CDR2 FQGNSA. With 1 base removed from V and 0 bases from J, the gap between germline ends came to 5 bases. The CDR3 covers 14 residues. CDR3 region: CASSLGRSTDTQYF. The DNA of the CDR3 is TGTGCCAGCAGCTTAGGTAGAAGCACAGATACGCAGTATTTT.

This chain uses TRBV7-2 with TRBJ2-1; D not resolved. The CDR3 sequence is 13 residues long. The germline V gene encodes CDR1 SGHTA and CDR2 FQGNSA. The V end was cut by 9 bases, the J end by 9 bases, with 18 bases between. CDR3 sequence reads: CASPQGKLGEQFF. The CDR3 DNA reads TGTGCCAGTCCACAAGGCAAGTTGGGTGAGCAGTTCTTC.

This clone was seen a handful of times. V usage is TRBV9 and J usage is TRBJ1-2; 7 bases map to TRBD1. CDR3 length equals 15 residues. The ends lost 4 bases at V and 4 bases at J; junction bases unmatched: 10. Germline-derived CDR1 and CDR2 are SGDLS and YYNGEE. The CDR3 sequence: CASSPRGGTVYGYTF. DNA of the CDR3: TGTGCCAGCAGCCCCCGAGGAGGGACAGTCTATGGCTACACCTTC. Drawing the rest from reference TRBV9 and TRBJ1-2, the complete variable domain is DSGVTQTPKHLITATGQRVTLRCSPRSGDLSVYWYQQSLDQGLQFLIQYYNGEERAKGNILERFSAQQFPDLHSELNLSSLELGDSALYFCASSPRGGTVYGYTFGSGTRLTVV.

The chain recombines TRBV5-4 with TRBJ2-1; 9 positions agree with TRBD1. The CDR3 totals 15 residues. Germline values: CDR1 SGHNT, CDR2 YYREEE (reference sequence). Trimming removed 4 bases from V and 2 bases from J; junction bases left unmatched: 4. In nucleotides, the CDR3 is TGTGCCAGCAGCCAGGACAGGGGAACCTACAATGAGCAGTTCTTC. Protein: CASSQDRGTYNEQFF.

The chain is built from TRBV7-9 and TRBJ1-4; 7 bases match TRBD1. From germline, CDR1 is SEHNR and CDR2 FQNEAQ (reference sequence). This CDR3 comprises 15 residues. J was trimmed by 4 bases and V by 5 bases; bases with no gene match: 7. The CDR3: CASSTGGQDNEKLFF. The CDR3 coding sequence is TGTGCCAGCAGCACCGGAGGACAGGATAATGAAAAACTGTTTTTT.

In DNA form, the CDR3 reads TGTGCCAGCAGTGAAGCTGGGACAGTCTATGGCTACACCTTC. Encoded protein: CASSEAGTVYGYTF. This sequence joins TRBV2 and TRBJ1-2; TRBD1 matches 7 bases. With V trimmed by 0 bases and J by 4 bases, 2 bases remained unmatched. CDR3 length: 14 residues. The germline V gene encodes CDR1 SNHLY and CDR2 FYNNEI.

This sequence joins TRBV7-2 and TRBJ1-1, with D possibly being TRBD1 (5 bases). The CDR3 runs 15 residues. Germline V gene sequence: CDR1 SGHTA, CDR2 FQGNSA. V was pared by 1 base and J by 4 bases, with 13 bases between. The CDR3 sequence is CASSLVGPGPTEAFF. The CDR3 DNA sequence: TGTGCCAGCAGCTTAGTGGGGCCAGGGCCCACTGAAGCTTTCTTT.

The V and J genes are TRBV5-1 and TRBJ2-3; D possibly corresponds to TRBD1 (6 bases). V was shortened by 1 base and J by 0 bases, with 15 bases between the two germline ends. This CDR3 is 17 amino acids long. Germline loops: CDR1 SGHRS, CDR2 YFSETQ. The chain's CDR3 is CASSLQGPPPSTDTQYF. The CDR3 nucleotides are TGCGCCAGCAGCTTGCAGGGGCCACCCCCTAGCACAGATACGCAGTATTTT.

The chain links TRBV29-1 to TRBJ2-3, with TRBD2 matching 7 bases. This CDR3 spans 13 amino acids. CDR1 and CDR2 (germline): SQVTM, ANQGSEA. After removal of 7 bases from V and 3 bases from J, the junction contained 7 bases not matched to a gene. This CDR3 reads CSAEGGATDTQYF. The CDR3 region has the DNA TGCAGCGCTGAGGGAGGGGCAACAGATACGCAGTATTTT.

This clone was counted between two and nine times. The V call is TRBV14, the J call TRBJ1-5, with D perhaps TRBD1 (5 bases). Germline V gene data show CDR1 as SGHDN and CDR2 as FVKESK. V lost 4 bases to trimming and J lost 3 bases, with 10 bases between them. The CDR3 totals 14 residues. CDR3 amino acids: CASSRTGVNQPQHF. CDR3 nucleotides: TGTGCCAGCAGCCGTACAGGTGTCAATCAGCCCCAGCATTTT.